Listed below are T cell receptor beta chains from one sample, sequenced in a study of T cells in Graves' hyperthyroidism and ophthalmopathy. Using its own MiXCR run on the multiplex PCR reads, TCRdb lists one record per CDR3 protein. This sample has fewer than 350,000 distinct CDR3 sequences, with over 12% found just once. Sequencing used blood. These receptors originate from a woman aged 45-60 years with Graves' hyperthyroidism that later progressed to Graves' ophthalmopathy. The conserved cysteine and the conserved F or W are not part of the CDR3 here.

j_call	v_call	cdr3_aa
TRBJ2-7	TRBV20-1	SARDRREGIEQY
TRBJ1-2	TRBV27	ASSFQGTDGYT
TRBJ2-2	TRBV3-1	ASSQELAGASGELF
TRBJ2-1	TRBV28	ASTSASGSGNEQF
TRBJ2-1	TRBV7-2	ASSSAASGSYEQF
TRBJ2-7	TRBV19	ASSGSLGEQY
TRBJ2-7	TRBV20-1	SALPGLAGGFNEQY
TRBJ2-1	TRBV3-1	ASSQDLGTAYNEQF
TRBJ2-7	TRBV10-3	AIRGRTGDYEQY
TRBJ2-1	TRBV13	ASSLGPGREIDNEQF
TRBJ2-7	TRBV28	ASSPGGWREQY
TRBJ1-4	TRBV28	ASRDSSEKLF
TRBJ2-3	TRBV29-1	SSFPTGRNTQY
TRBJ1-5	TRBV5-4	ASSLGGAGSNNQPQH
TRBJ2-1	TRBV30	AWTQRGLAGVNEQF
TRBJ1-1	TRBV18	ASSQQDMNTEAF
TRBJ2-2	TRBV28	ATSGQGLTGELF
TRBJ1-1	TRBV5-5	ASSSQGARRGTEAF
TRBJ2-1	TRBV10-3	AISSGNVYNEQF
TRBJ1-5	TRBV2	ASRTTTGTQPQH
TRBJ2-7	TRBV28	ASPEREGRYEQY
TRBJ2-1	TRBV11-1	ASSSQGMEQF
TRBJ2-2	TRBV7-9	AREGQGDTGELF
TRBJ2-7	TRBV11-2	ASSLLAGSYEQY
TRBJ1-1	TRBV18	ASSPGWGRTEAF
TRBJ1-4	TRBV6-1	ASVQGAANEKLF
TRBJ1-1	TRBV7-3	ASSLTGDGEAF
TRBJ2-7	TRBV3-1	ASSRTSGRGEQY
TRBJ1-3	TRBV28	ASISQGAWGNTIY
TRBJ2-7	TRBV28	ASTRGPYYEQY
TRBJ2-7	TRBV6-1	ASQNRGYEQY
TRBJ2-3	TRBV6-6	ASSYSHLGGDTQY
TRBJ2-7	TRBV5-1	ASSATGTRYEQY
TRBJ2-1	TRBV20-1	SATGTGTSGVHDEQF